Here is one T cell receptor (beta chain) with its context. This specimen belongs to a study of blood T cell repertoires in COVID-19. The wider study: PBMCs, B-cell-depleted T cells, or T cells were the source of the cDNA or gDNA that made up the material.

No more than 2 weeks before study entry, exposed participants had met a case of COVID-19. Assay: immunoSEQ multiplex PCR; the TCRdb copy retains only in-frame clones and omits some. Among about 180,000 clones listed, roughly three quarters were seen once. CDR3 length: 17 residues. V trimming: 3 bases; J trimming: 6 bases; junction bases outside the gene matches: 14. The germline CDR1 and CDR2 sequences are LNHNV and YYDKDF (reference sequence). The sequenced sample was PBMCs or T cells enriched from blood (not recorded which). The sequence derives from a man in his 60s who had been exposed to COVID-19. The chain joins TRBV15 to TRBJ2-3; 8 nucleotides match TRBD1. CDR3 coding DNA: TGTGCCACCAGCAGCGACTTGGGGCAGGGGGCGCGGGATACGCAGTATTTT. Encoded protein: CATSSDLGQGARDTQYF.